This T cell receptor (beta chain) was captured in a study of chemoradiotherapy in HPV16-positive cancers. Trimming took off 5 bases at V and 7 bases at J, with 17 bases between the two ends. Looked up from germline, CDR1 is LNHNV and CDR2 is YYDKDF (reference sequence). The CDR3 is made up of 15 amino acids. The method was immunoSEQ multiplex PCR; TCRdb's version includes in-frame clones alone and lacks a portion of them. The repertoire holds 15,000 to 20,000 clones, just under 70% seen once, with approximately 8% in the top ten. The receptor was derived from a human donor with HPV-associated anogenital cancer. This sample comprised tumor tissue, obtained from a patient who underwent chemoradiotherapy. The rearrangement joins TRBV15 to TRBJ1-4; D perhaps matches TRBD1 (6 bases). The CDR3, as DNA: TGTGCCACCAGCGGAAGCGGGGGCTTCGGTGAAAAACTGTTTTTT. Translated: CATSGSGGFGEKLFF.